The 21 T cell receptor beta chains below all came from one sample that was sequenced in a study of CD8 T cells in Susac syndrome. The RNA, about 0.45 to 1 ug, was put through reverse transcription using random hexamers. Using its own MiXCR run on the immunoSEQ multiplex PCR reads, TCRdb lists one record per CDR3 protein. Here the sample spans about 200,000 distinct CDR3 sequences, 90% to 95% being singletons. The material sequenced was CD4+ T cells from PBMCs. These receptors originate from a human donor in good health.

The CDR3 sequence is CAWRMAGGGYTF. CDR3 DNA: TGTGCCTGGAGGATGGCCGGGGGTGGCTACACCTTC. This rearrangement joins TRBV30 to TRBJ1-2, with D possibly TRBD1 on 5 matching bases. The CDR3 contains 12 residues. Germline assignment: CDR1 GTSNPN and CDR2 SVGIG (reference sequence). The V gene lost 3 bases and the J gene lost 7 bases, with 12 bases spanning the gap.

This clonotype is a singleton in its sample. J is TRBJ2-7 and V is TRBV7-9; perhaps TRBD1 as D (6 bases). The CDR3 consists of 14 residues. Trimming stripped 5 bases from V and 0 bases from J, with 11 bases between. CDR1 and CDR2 from the germline V gene are SEHNR and FQNEAQ (reference sequence). The CDR3 region is CASSKRTASYEQYF. CDR3 DNA: TGTGCCAGCAGCAAAAGGACAGCCTCCTACGAGCAGTACTTC. The whole variable domain, filled in from reference TRBV7-9 and TRBJ2-7, reads DTGVSQNPRHKITKRGQNVTFRCDPISEHNRLYWYRQTLGQGPEFLTYFQNEAQLEKSRLLSDRFSAERPKGSFSTLEIQRTEQGDSAMYLCASSKRTASYEQYFGPGTRLTVT.

This sequence joins TRBV5-1 and TRBJ2-3, with D possibly TRBD2 on 5 matching bases. The V end lost 2 bases, the J end lost 5 bases, and 12 bases lay between the germline ends. The CDR3 consists of 14 residues. Germline values: CDR1 SGHRS, CDR2 YFSETQ. The CDR3 nucleotides read TGCGCCAGCAGCTTACTAGTCCGGATAGATACGCAGTATTTT. Encoded protein: CASSLLVRIDTQYF.

The V and J genes are TRBV19 and TRBJ2-3; unclear D gene. The CDR3 extends over 12 amino acids. V dropped 5 bases and J dropped 6 bases, with 9 bases sitting between them. Germline assignment: CDR1 LNHDA and CDR2 SQIVND (reference sequence). CDR3 sequence reads: CASSSLIDTQYF. CDR3 coding DNA: TGTGCCAGTAGTTCATTGATCGATACGCAGTATTTT.

The chain joins TRBV15 to TRBJ1-2; D uncertain. The CDR3 covers 14 residues. V shed 0 bases and J shed 0 bases, with 5 bases lying between them. Germline CDR1 and CDR2: LNHNV and YYDKDF (reference sequence). The CDR3 loop is CATSRDRTNYGYTF. The CDR3 DNA is TGTGCCACCAGCAGAGACAGAACTAACTATGGCTACACCTTC.

This clonotype was seen a single time. This rearrangement joins TRBV3-1 to TRBJ1-1; D is ambiguous. Trimming took 4 bases from V and 10 from J, leaving 10 bases between them. Germline-derived CDR1 and CDR2 are LGHDT and YNNKEL (reference sequence). The CDR3 is 11 amino acids. CDR3 bases: TGTGCCAGCAGCCTCCTGGATCGAGCTTTCTTT. It specifies CASSLLDRAFF.

The chain combines TRBV4-1 with TRBJ2-3, with D maybe TRBD2 (5 bases). CDR1 is MGHRA, CDR2 YSYEKL, per germline. Trimming removed 3 bases from V and 7 bases from J, with 20 bases in between. This CDR3 has 16 residues. The CDR3 DNA sequence: TGCGCCAGCAGCCACCCTCCGGCGGGCGAAGGGAATACGCAGTATTTT. Translating gives CASSHPPAGEGNTQYF.

The J gene is TRBJ1-5, the V gene TRBV28; perhaps TRBD1 as D (5 bases). V was pared by 7 bases and J by 0 bases, with 13 bases between. The length of the CDR3 is 15 residues. From germline, CDR1 is MDHEN and CDR2 SYDVKM. DNA of the CDR3: TGTGCCAGCAATCACAGGAGACATAGCAATCAGCCCCAGCATTTT. Amino acid sequence: CASNHRRHSNQPQHF.

The genes are TRBV29-1 and TRBJ1-4; D possibly corresponds to TRBD1 (5 bases). The CDR3 consists of 14 residues. Between the trimmed V and J ends, which lost 6 bases and 6 bases, there was a span of 17 bases. Germline values: CDR1 SQVTM, CDR2 ANQGSEA. The DNA for the CDR3 is TGCAGCGTCCAACGGGGGAGGGGTGATGAAAAACTGTTTTTT. Protein product: CSVQRGRGDEKLFF.

The V call is TRBV28, the J call TRBJ2-7, with D hard to call. The CDR3 consists of 15 residues. CDR1 and CDR2 (germline): MDHEN, SYDVKM. V dropped 5 bases and J dropped 3 bases, with 17 bases sitting between them. CDR3 nucleotide sequence: TGTGCCAGCAGTCCCCCAACCATCCAGGACTACGAGCAGTACTTC. Its protein is CASSPPTIQDYEQYF.

CDR3 amino acids: CSARVGQGQGGYTF. CDR3 bases: TGCAGTGCTAGAGTGGGTCAGGGGCAGGGTGGCTACACCTTC. The chain links TRBV20-1 to TRBJ1-2; D might be TRBD1 (6 bases). Between the trimmed V and J ends, which lost 1 base and 7 bases, there was a span of 16 bases. CDR1 is DFQATT and CDR2 is SNEGSKA in the germline V gene (reference sequence). The CDR3 has 14 amino acids.

The V and J genes are TRBV5-1 and TRBJ2-3; TRBD2 agrees at 7 bases. The germline V gene has CDR1 SGHRS and CDR2 YFSETQ. Germline trimming cut 6 bases from V and 3 bases from J; bases unmatched to any gene: 7. This CDR3 has 14 residues. The CDR3 nucleotides read TGCGCCAGCACAGGACTAGGCGGAACAGATACGCAGTATTTT. Amino acid sequence: CASTGLGGTDTQYF.

This chain uses TRBV29-1 with TRBJ1-5, with 9 bases fitting TRBD1. The CDR3 runs 13 residues. Germline loops: CDR1 SQVTM, CDR2 ANQGSEA. Trimming cost V 7 bases and J 7 bases; bases outside gene matches: 8. DNA of the CDR3: TGCAGCGCTGGGGACAGGGCAGGGCAGCCCCAGCATTTT. Translated, it gives CSAGDRAGQPQHF.

The rearrangement uses TRBV9 and TRBJ2-1; D gene ambiguous. V was pared by 4 bases and J by 8 bases, with 19 bases between. CDR1 is SGDLS and CDR2 is YYNGEE in the germline V gene. This CDR3 region has 15 residues. The CDR3 reads CASSLSTQEPHEQFF. CDR3 in DNA: TGTGCCAGCAGCCTATCGACTCAGGAGCCCCATGAGCAGTTCTTC. The full variable domain, in which reference TRBV9 and TRBJ2-1 provide the parts outside the CDR3, is DSGVTQTPKHLITATGQRVTLRCSPRSGDLSVYWYQQSLDQGLQFLIQYYNGEERAKGNILERFSAQQFPDLHSELNLSSLELGDSALYFCASSLSTQEPHEQFFGPGTRLTVL.

The chain joins TRBV29-1 to TRBJ2-5; D might be TRBD1 (5 bases). CDR3 length: 13 amino acids. Germline V gene data show CDR1 as SQVTM and CDR2 as ANQGSEA. V lost 7 bases and J lost 2, with 14 bases in between. CDR3 sequence reads: CSANPGIQETQYF. The DNA of the CDR3 is TGCAGCGCGAATCCAGGGATTCAAGAGACCCAGTACTTC.

The genes are TRBV18 and TRBJ2-7, with D perhaps matching TRBD1 (5 bases). The germline V gene has CDR1 KGHSH and CDR2 LQKENI. The CDR3 is 13 residues long. The ends were cut back, 2 bases at V and 2 bases at J, with 7 bases in the middle. CDR3 region: CASSPRGAYEQYV. Here the CDR3 DNA reads TGTGCCAGCTCACCAAGGGGTGCCTACGAGCAGTACGTC.

The chain has TRBV28 and TRBJ2-1; D gene unclear. This CDR3 has 11 amino acids. Looked up from germline, CDR1 is MDHEN and CDR2 is SYDVKM. The V end was cut by 3 bases, the J end by 6 bases, with 3 bases between. CDR3 in DNA: TGTGCCAGCAGTTTCTCCAATGAGCAGTTCTTC. Its translation is CASSFSNEQFF.

This chain connects TRBV29-1 to TRBJ1-1; D call uncertain. CDR3 size: 11 residues. Germline V lookup: CDR1 SQVTM, CDR2 ANQGSEA. With 7 bases removed from V and 6 bases from J, the gap between germline ends came to 12 bases. The CDR3 DNA is TGCAGCGCCACGGTCGGGGCTGAAGCTTTCTTT. Encoded protein: CSATVGAEAFF.

The DNA of the CDR3 is TGTGCCAGCAGCCTATTGGGAGGGGAAAACATTCAGTACTTC. It yields the protein CASSLLGGENIQYF. The chain couples TRBV7-3 to TRBJ2-4; 7 bases match TRBD2. There are 14 residues in the CDR3. With 5 bases clipped from V and 5 bases from J, the junction kept 6 bases outside the gene matches. Germline lookup yields CDR1 SGHTA and CDR2 FQGTGA.

In its sample, this clonotype was seen once. V is TRBV12-3 or TRBV12-4 and J is TRBJ1-2, with D maybe TRBD1 (6 bases). The CDR3 loop spans 13 amino acids. Trimming removed 4 bases at V and 0 bases at J, with 6 bases between. CDR3 nucleotides: TGTGCCAGCAGTTGGACAGCTAACTATGGCTACACCTTC. Amino acid sequence: CASSWTANYGYTF.

In this sample, this clonotype turned up once. The rearrangement joins TRBV24-1 to TRBJ2-1, with a weak D call TRBD2 (6 bases). The CDR3 has 17 amino acids. V lost 4 bases and J 7 bases, leaving 22 bases between the germline ends. CDR1 and CDR2 from the germline V gene are KGHDR and SFDVKD. Here the CDR3 reads CATSEFRRGGSLNEQFF. The CDR3 bases are TGTGCCACCAGTGAGTTTCGCCGCGGAGGGTCCTTGAATGAGCAGTTCTTC.